These T cell receptor beta chains were read from a single sample in a study of blood T cell repertoires in COVID-19. The repertoire was sequenced with immunoSEQ multiplex PCR; TCRdb's copy has only in-frame clones and lacks some. The data hold about 220,000 clones, with around three quarters observed a single time. The sequenced sample was peripheral blood. These receptors came from a woman in her sixties or seventies with acute or convalescent COVID-19. Each CDR3 is given without its conserved first and last residue. The order of the fields is V gene, J gene, CDR3 protein.

TRBV6-5	TRBJ2-4	ASSSVGNIQY
TRBV7-9	TRBJ2-7	ASSRGTALSYEQY
TRBV11-2	TRBJ1-4	ASSQDRVKLF
TRBV5-1	TRBJ2-7	ATRGDTASYEQY
TRBV7-2	TRBJ1-2	ASSPPGYGYT
TRBV6-5	TRBJ2-1	ASSYQRGNEQF
TRBV5-1	TRBJ2-5	ASIAAGTSGGETQY
TRBV5-1	TRBJ2-7	ASSLEGGAYEQY
TRBV9	TRBJ2-1	ASSVNSGGYNEQF
TRBV5-8	TRBJ2-5	ASTPAAWRALRTQY
TRBV5-3	TRBJ2-7	ARSCPGLAGWEQY
TRBV7-2	TRBJ1-5	ASSSGTGERQPQH
TRBV4-1	TRBJ1-2	ASSRSGGREYGYT
TRBV6-1	TRBJ1-3	ASSEVGTGAATIY
TRBV19	TRBJ2-5	ASSTVRGPLKTQY
TRBV7-2	TRBJ2-5	ASSLGLSGGETQY
TRBV7-2	TRBJ1-5	ASGQDSNQPQH
TRBV5-8	TRBJ2-5	ASSYDRARGTQY
TRBV19	TRBJ1-3	ASMGRAYGNTIY
TRBV6-2/TRBV6-3	TRBJ2-5	ASSPPGTLGRETQY
TRBV7-8	TRBJ2-7	ASTGQVPYEQY
TRBV5-8	TRBJ2-5	ASSPNPEWAQY
TRBV4-3	TRBJ1-1	ASSQHRTTEAF
TRBV28	TRBJ1-5	ASSLPQGVSQPQH
TRBV2	TRBJ2-1	ASSTDRYNEQF
TRBV10-1	TRBJ2-4	ASSPQGGQKNIQY
TRBV7-9	TRBJ2-7	ASSYSARVGQY
TRBV5-4	TRBJ1-4	ASSLGGGKPEKLF
TRBV9	TRBJ1-3	ASSVGSAGSGNTIY
TRBV3-1/TRBV3-2	TRBJ1-4	ASSQVASSGGEKLF
TRBV7-2	TRBJ2-1	ASSINLGRGTGNEQF
TRBV7-9	TRBJ2-5	ASKLAATQETQY
TRBV19	TRBJ1-1	ASRRGQGIEAF
TRBV6-2/TRBV6-3	TRBJ2-6	ASSYQNSGANVLT
TRBV5-5	TRBJ2-7	ASSLLLGTGDSYEQY
TRBV5-5	TRBJ2-5	ASSLTSGGETQY
TRBV6-2/TRBV6-3	TRBJ2-5	ASSYPRRGETQY
TRBV18	TRBJ2-3	ASSPSGGTDTQY
TRBV15	TRBJ1-4	ATSRDNDRHEKLF
TRBV18	TRBJ1-6	ASSYQGSYNSPLH
TRBV30	TRBJ1-2	AWSVLQRAGSYGYT
TRBV6-5	TRBJ1-1	ASSYSGAAF
TRBV11-2	TRBJ1-2	ASSFTGGSDYGYT
TRBV14	TRBJ1-6	ASSQGLYLGDSASNSPLH
TRBV5-1	TRBJ2-3	ASSLEGQRTDTQY
TRBV7-9	TRBJ1-2	ASSRGSSANYGYT
TRBV18	TRBJ1-1	ASSPPGGGYGGTEAF
TRBV7-2	TRBJ2-1	ASSARQGKGEQF
TRBV18	TRBJ2-1	ASSRQGANEQF
TRBV7-2	TRBJ2-5	ASSFGGGRWETQY
TRBV29-1	TRBJ1-1	SVGSGGTEAF
TRBV5-4	TRBJ1-6	ASSWTGQGDSPLH
TRBV12-5	TRBJ2-2	ASGLVQGTSTVPYTGELF
TRBV18	TRBJ2-7	ASSPDGQGYEQY
TRBV6-6	TRBJ2-4	ASSPRGGGAKNIQY